This T cell receptor (beta chain) was found in a study of T cells in Graves' hyperthyroidism and ophthalmopathy. Trimming removed 0 bases from V and 6 bases from J, with 15 bases in between. The CDR3 is 16 residues long. Germline lookup yields CDR1 MNHEY and CDR2 SVGEGT. TCR beta CDR3 regions were amplified from RNA. The HTBI primer set was used in a first-round RT-PCR of the TCR CDR3. TCRdb redid the calling of the multiplex PCR reads with MiXCR, one entry per CDR3 protein. Of hundreds of thousands of distinct CDR3 sequences in the sample, around 13% were seen once. The sample holds a few counts of this clonotype.

This receptor was taken from a woman between 40 and 55 years old with Graves' hyperthyroidism. Sequencing input: blood. The chain links TRBV6-2 or TRBV6-3 to TRBJ2-4, with D possibly matching TRBD1 (6 bases). CDR3 protein: CASSYSSEDSSNIQYF. In DNA, the CDR3 is TGTGCCAGCAGTTACTCCTCGGAGGACAGTTCAAACATTCAGTACTTC.